The source of this TCR beta chain is a study of PD-1 blockade in classical Hodgkin lymphoma. Each and every patient relapsed after autologous stem cell transplantation, and patients got differing brentuximab vedotin exposure. As for this clone: What it binds is unknown.

This CDR3 is 16 amino acids long. The J segment lost 3 bases and the V segment lost 3 bases, leaving 6 bases of the junction unmatched. CDR1 KGHSH and CDR2 LQKENI come from the germline V gene. Study-level findings and limits: Relapsed/refractory patients reportedly had lower baseline diversity than newly diagnosed patients. Compared with baseline, CD4+ but not CD8+ TCR diversity had risen significantly by C4D1.

Method: immunoSEQ multiplex PCR; TCRdb's copy keeps in-frame clones and lacks some. In the table there are tens of thousands of clones, approximately 70% of which are singletons. The receptor was derived from a human donor with classical Hodgkin lymphoma. The chain joins TRBV18 to TRBJ2-5; 11 positions match TRBD1. This sample comprised peripheral blood mononuclear cells (PBMCs), obtained at baseline. The chain's CDR3 is CASSPPDRGLKETQYF. The DNA for the CDR3 is TGTGCCAGCTCACCCCCGGACAGGGGGCTGAAAGAGACCCAGTACTTC. Supplemented by reference TRBV18 and TRBJ2-5, the full variable domain reads NAGVMQNPRHLVRRRGQEARLRCSPMKGHSHVYWYRQLPEEGLKFMVYLQKENIIDESGMPKERFSAEFPKEGPSILRIQQVVRGDSAAYFCASSPPDRGLKETQYFGPGTRLLVL.